This T cell receptor beta chain appears in the sequencing data of a study of identical twins. Study observations and caveats: Cross-sectional statistics, not tracking of the same donors, supported the conclusions. Among monozygotic twins, out-of-frame TCR alpha sharing exceeded what models predicted.

Comments on this clonotype: Its antigen is not known.

Template switching (which added a universal primer site) was used, and cDNA carried unique molecular identifiers. TCRdb processed the 5' RACE reads anew with MiXCR; each CDR3 protein has one entry. The table has some 730,000 distinct CDR3 sequences, 15% to 20% seen once. V was trimmed by 0 bases and J by 4 bases, leaving 12 bases between them. Germline V gene sequence: CDR1 PRHDT, CDR2 FYEKMQ (reference sequence). The CDR3 has 15 amino acids. The same sample was also used in a study of T cells expressing NK-cell markers. As that report states: Sequencing covered eight donors, seven HCMV-seropositive and one seronegative.

V gene TRBV13 combines with J gene TRBJ1-2; D perhaps matches TRBD1 (6 bases). This receptor was obtained from a woman younger than 35 in good health. Sequenced sample: PBMCs. The CDR3 loop is CASSLGEGVSYGYTF. DNA of the CDR3: TGTGCCAGCAGCTTAGGCGAGGGGGTCAGCTATGGCTACACCTTC.